The 24 T cell receptor beta chains reported below all come from one sample, sequenced in a study of a mutant IDH1 vaccine in newly diagnosed glioma. Profiling relied on immunoSEQ multiplex PCR, and the TCRdb table lists in-frame clones only, not all of them. The sample lists some 100,000 clones, around 82% occurring once. Time point reported: baseline, week 1 (first vaccination visit). Sample treatment: pre-vaccination baseline after standard-of-care therapy. The sequencing used PBMCs, collected from a glioma patient treated with radiotherapy, temozolomide or both. These receptors came from a woman aged 45-65 years with glioma.

For the CDR3, the DNA is TGTGCCAGCAGTCCCCCGGCCGGGAAAGCTTTCTTT. This codes for CASSPPAGKAFF. This sequence joins TRBV6-5 and TRBJ1-1; no definite D call. Deletions cut 5 bases from V and 9 bases from J, with 13 bases between. Per germline, CDR1 MNHEY and CDR2 SVGAGI. This CDR3 is built from 12 residues.

The genes are TRBV7-2 and TRBJ2-7, with 16 bases lining up with TRBD2. Germline V gene data show CDR1 as SGHTA and CDR2 as FQGNSA. The ends lost 4 bases at V and 7 bases at J; junction bases unmatched: 10. The CDR3 contains 17 residues. DNA of the CDR3: TGTGCCAGCAGCTCCCCGGGGACTAGCGGGGGGGCGGCGGAGCAGTACTTC. This codes for CASSSPGTSGGAAEQYF. Full variable domain (missing parts from reference TRBV7-2 and TRBJ2-7): GAGVSQSPSNKVTEKGKDVELRCDPISGHTALYWYRQSLGQGLEFLIYFQGNSAPDKSGLPSDRFSAERTGGSVSTLTIQRTQQEDSAVYLCASSSPGTSGGAAEQYFGPGTRLTVT.

This clone was counted a single time. This chain links TRBV2 with TRBJ2-4; 10 bases align to TRBD2. V lost 4 bases and J lost 6; bases outside the gene matches: 3. This CDR3 contains 14 residues. Germline CDR1 reads SNHLY; CDR2 reads FYNNEI. The CDR3 spells CASSASGGGNIQYF. DNA of the CDR3: TGTGCCAGCAGTGCTAGCGGGGGTGGAAACATTCAGTACTTC.

The chain links TRBV5-1 to TRBJ2-1; D is ambiguous. Germline CDR1 SGHRS, CDR2 YFSETQ. V lost 0 bases, J lost 4 bases, and 8 bases lay in between. This CDR3 comprises 14 residues. The CDR3 loop is CASSLGELYNEQFF. CDR3 in DNA: TGCGCCAGCAGCTTGGGAGAGTTATACAATGAGCAGTTCTTC. The full variable domain, in which reference TRBV5-1 and TRBJ2-1 provide the parts outside the CDR3, is KAGVTQTPRYLIKTRGQQVTLSCSPISGHRSVSWYQQTPGQGLQFLFEYFSETQRNKGNFPGRFSGRQFSNSRSEMNVSTLELGDSALYLCASSLGELYNEQFFGPGTRLTVL.

The chain recombines TRBV5-8 with TRBJ1-5; D is unresolved. Trimming removed 4 bases from V and 3 bases from J, with 11 bases in between. The CDR3 is made up of 14 amino acids. The germline CDR1 and CDR2 sequences are SGHTS and YDEGEE. The CDR3 DNA reads as TGTGCCAGCAGCGGGGTGGACCTCAATCAGCCCCAGCATTTT. Translated, it gives CASSGVDLNQPQHF.

This clone came up a few times. The chain uses TRBV20-1 and TRBJ1-4; D remains ambiguous. Germline loops: CDR1 DFQATT, CDR2 SNEGSKA (reference sequence). This CDR3 is 11 amino acids long. V was clipped by 6 bases and J by 5 bases, with 7 bases between them. This CDR3 is CSAKLNEKLFF. The CDR3 region has the DNA TGCAGTGCCAAGTTGAATGAAAAACTGTTTTTT.

The rearrangement uses TRBV19 and TRBJ1-2, with 10 nucleotides matching TRBD1. Germline loops: CDR1 LNHDA, CDR2 SQIVND (reference sequence). The CDR3 is 13 residues long. J was trimmed by 4 bases and V by 7 bases; bases with no gene match: 3. The CDR3 sequence is CASTRQGAYGYTF. CDR3 sequence (DNA): TGTGCCAGTACGAGACAGGGGGCCTATGGCTACACCTTC. The complete variable domain, with remaining parts taken from reference TRBV19 and TRBJ1-2, reads DGGITQSPKYLFRKEGQNVTLSCEQNLNHDAMYWYRQDPGQGLRLIYYSQIVNDFQKGDIAEGYSVSREKKESFPLTVTSAQKNPTAFYLCASTRQGAYGYTFGSGTRLTVV.

The chain has TRBV7-2 and TRBJ1-1; TRBD1 agrees at 7 bases. The length of the CDR3 is 13 residues. The germline CDR1 and CDR2 sequences are SGHTA and FQGNSA. The V segment lost 5 bases and the J segment 5 bases; nucleotides outside the gene matches: 5. CDR3 residues: CASSGRGGTEAFF. For the CDR3, the DNA is TGTGCCAGCAGCGGCAGGGGGGGAACTGAAGCTTTCTTT.

The J gene is TRBJ1-1, the V gene TRBV30, with D possibly matching TRBD1 (5 bases). The CDR3 contains 13 residues. Germline CDR1 and CDR2: GTSNPN and SVGIG (reference sequence). V shed 5 bases and J shed 1 base, with 11 bases lying between them. The CDR3 nucleotides are TGTGCCTGGTCCGCGGGGCGGAACACTGAAGCTTTCTTT. Its translation: CAWSAGRNTEAFF.

The chain links TRBV18 to TRBJ1-1; D possibly corresponds to TRBD1 (5 bases). The CDR3 runs 13 residues. Between the trimmed V and J ends, which lost 4 bases and 3 bases, there was a span of 9 bases. Per the germline V gene, CDR1 is KGHSH and CDR2 is LQKENI. The CDR3 sequence: CASSLSQDTEAFF. Here the CDR3 DNA reads TGTGCCAGCTCACTCTCACAGGACACTGAAGCTTTCTTT. Based on the CDR3 plus reference TRBV18 and TRBJ1-1, the full variable domain is NAGVMQNPRHLVRRRGQEARLRCSPMKGHSHVYWYRQLPEEGLKFMVYLQKENIIDESGMPKERFSAEFPKEGPSILRIQQVVRGDSAAYFCASSLSQDTEAFFGQGTRLTVV.

The V call is TRBV4-1, the J call TRBJ2-1; D may be TRBD2 (7 bases). Germline V gene sequence: CDR1 MGHRA, CDR2 YSYEKL. CDR3 length: 16 amino acids. V was pared by 1 base and J by 7 bases, with 17 bases between. The CDR3 loop is CASSQVGRGQGNEQFF. In nucleotides, the CDR3 is TGCGCCAGCAGCCAAGTCGGGCGGGGGCAAGGGAATGAGCAGTTCTTC.

This clone was detected only once. V usage is TRBV19 and J usage is TRBJ1-4; no definite D call. Germline V lookup: CDR1 LNHDA, CDR2 SQIVND (reference sequence). This CDR3 is built from 12 residues. Between the trimmed V and J ends, which lost 6 bases and 8 bases, there was a span of 10 bases. CDR3 nucleotide sequence: TGTGCCAGTAGCACCATTCGAGAAAAACTGTTTTTT. This translates into CASSTIREKLFF. The entire variable domain, with the rest obtained from reference TRBV19 and TRBJ1-4, is as follows: DGGITQSPKYLFRKEGQNVTLSCEQNLNHDAMYWYRQDPGQGLRLIYYSQIVNDFQKGDIAEGYSVSREKKESFPLTVTSAQKNPTAFYLCASSTIREKLFFGSGTQLSVL.

This clone was seen only once. V gene TRBV6-1 combines with J gene TRBJ2-7; the match to TRBD1 covers 10 bases. CDR1 is MNHNS and CDR2 is SASEGT in the germline V gene. The CDR3 covers 15 residues. V was pared by 2 bases and J by 4 bases, with 5 bases of the junction left unmatched. This CDR3 is CASSEQTGGLYEQYF. The DNA for the CDR3 is TGTGCCAGCAGTGAACAGACAGGGGGCTTGTACGAGCAGTACTTC.

The rearrangement joins TRBV7-2 to TRBJ2-5; tentative D call: TRBD2 (6 bases). There are 14 residues in the CDR3. From germline, CDR1 is SGHTA and CDR2 FQGNSA. V was trimmed by 1 base and J by 4 bases, leaving 10 bases between them. DNA of the CDR3: TGTGCCAGCAGCTTAGAGGGCGGGGCAGAGACCCAGTACTTC. This gives the protein CASSLEGGAETQYF.

This clone was detected once. The J gene is TRBJ2-5, the V gene TRBV7-9; 11 bases align to TRBD1. CDR3 length: 15 amino acids. Looked up from germline, CDR1 is SEHNR and CDR2 is FQNEAQ (reference sequence). J was trimmed by 5 bases and V by 5 bases; bases with no gene match: 7. The chain's CDR3 is CASSTWTGGKETQYF. The CDR3 DNA reads TGTGCCAGCAGCACCTGGACAGGGGGCAAGGAGACCCAGTACTTC. Full variable domain (missing parts from reference TRBV7-9 and TRBJ2-5): DTGVSQNPRHKITKRGQNVTFRCDPISEHNRLYWYRQTLGQGPEFLTYFQNEAQLEKSRLLSDRFSAERPKGSFSTLEIQRTEQGDSAMYLCASSTWTGGKETQYFGPGTRLLVL.

The chain employs TRBV19 and TRBJ2-1; D ambiguous. Trimming took off 6 bases at V and 8 bases at J, with 14 bases between the two ends. The CDR3 runs to 13 residues. CDR1 and CDR2 from the germline V gene are LNHDA and SQIVND (reference sequence). The CDR3 loop reads CASSLKASDEQFF. CDR3 sequence (DNA): TGTGCCAGTAGCCTCAAAGCGAGCGATGAGCAGTTCTTC.

The CDR3 DNA reads TGCAGCGTTGAAAACAGCGGGGGAGATACGCAGTATTTT. Translated, it gives CSVENSGGDTQYF. The chain joins TRBV29-1 to TRBJ2-3; 8 bases line up with TRBD2. Trimming at V came to 2 bases and at J to 5 bases, leaving 3 bases not matched to a gene. The germline V gene encodes CDR1 SQVTM and CDR2 ANQGSEA. CDR3 length equals 13 residues.

This clone occurred a few times. V and J are TRBV19 and TRBJ1-5; 8 bases line up with TRBD1. Germline assignment: CDR1 LNHDA and CDR2 SQIVND (reference sequence). This CDR3 has 14 amino acids. The junction had 3 bases not matched to a gene; V was cut back by 4 bases and J by 4 bases. CDR3 residues: CASSTRQGNQPQHF. The CDR3 DNA is TGTGCCAGTAGTACAAGACAGGGGAATCAGCCCCAGCATTTT.

The gene calls are TRBV5-1 and TRBJ1-5; no clear D. V dropped 0 bases and J dropped 0 bases, with 13 bases sitting between them. Germline-derived CDR1 and CDR2 are SGHRS and YFSETQ. The CDR3 totals 17 residues. The CDR3 nucleotides are TGCGCCAGCAGCTTGGATGCGGTCACAGATAGCAATCAGCCCCAGCATTTT. Translation: CASSLDAVTDSNQPQHF.

The V gene is TRBV7-2, the J gene TRBJ2-6, with a possible D match to TRBD2 (5 bases). This CDR3 is 16 amino acids long. The V end was cut by 2 bases, the J end by 0 bases, with 8 bases between. Germline V gene data show CDR1 as SGHTA and CDR2 as FQGNSA. CDR3 region: CASSLPGSSGANVLTF. In DNA form, the CDR3 reads TGTGCCAGCAGCTTACCGGGGAGCTCTGGGGCCAACGTCCTGACTTTC.

In this sample, this clone turned up once. CDR3 sequence reads: CASSGHEGATRADTQYF. The CDR3 nucleotides read TGTGCCAGCAGCGGACACGAGGGGGCGACTAGGGCAGATACGCAGTATTTT. The chain links TRBV7-8 to TRBJ2-3, with D perhaps TRBD1 (7 bases). Germline V lookup: CDR1 SGHVS, CDR2 FQNEAQ. Between the trimmed V and J ends, which lost 5 bases and 4 bases, there was a span of 22 bases. This CDR3 is built from 17 residues.

The chain links TRBV30 to TRBJ2-5; D is perhaps TRBD1 (6 bases). Per germline, CDR1 GTSNPN and CDR2 SVGIG (reference sequence). CDR3 length equals 14 residues. Between the trimmed V and J ends, which lost 2 bases and 2 bases, there was a span of 12 bases. The CDR3 DNA reads as TGTGCCTGGAGTATTAGGACAGTTCAAGAGACCCAGTACTTC. Protein product: CAWSIRTVQETQYF.

A single count supports this clone. The rearrangement links TRBV19 to TRBJ2-4; perhaps TRBD2 as D (5 bases). CDR1 is LNHDA, CDR2 SQIVND, per germline (reference sequence). The CDR3 consists of 14 residues. V was clipped by 1 base and J by 8 bases, with 12 bases between them. The chain's CDR3 is CASSIADEGDIQYF. The CDR3 DNA is TGTGCCAGTAGTATAGCCGACGAGGGAGACATTCAGTACTTC.

This sequence joins TRBV13 and TRBJ1-4, with no clear D. The CDR3 loop spans 14 amino acids. The V gene lost 5 bases and the J gene lost 0 bases, with 7 bases spanning the gap. The germline gives CDR1 PRHDT, CDR2 FYEKMQ (reference sequence). The CDR3 bases are TGTGCCAGCAGCACCCGCGCAACTAATGAAAAACTGTTTTTT. As protein: CASSTRATNEKLFF.